The clone carrying this T cell receptor (beta chain) was seen ten or more times. The antigen is not known. This entry is derived from a study of spatial heterogeneity in lung cancer. Study-wide points: Among blood samples, ubiquitous expanded tumor TCRs appeared more at resection than at follow-up.

Time point meaning: sample taken at primary tumor resection. This CDR3 is 15 amino acids long. The V gene's germline CDR1 is SGHTA and CDR2 FQGTGA. V shed 1 base and J shed 5 bases, with 14 bases lying between them. TCRdb used MiXCR to reprocess the 5' RACE reads, holding one entry per CDR3 protein. The repertoire holds 25,000 or so distinct CDR3 sequences, with about 4.4% as singletons. The clonotype comes from a male donor with early-stage non-small cell lung cancer. Material: PBMCs, obtained at surgery. This chain joins TRBV7-3 and TRBJ2-5; tentatively, D is TRBD2 (5 bases). The CDR3, as DNA: TGTGCCAGCAGCTTAAACCCCGGCGGGTCGGAGACCCAGTACTTC. Residues: CASSLNPGGSETQYF.